This T cell receptor (beta chain) came from a study of monozygotic twins with inflammatory bowel disease. The CDR3 is 13 amino acids. Per the germline V gene, CDR1 is SQVTM and CDR2 is ANQGSEA. UMIs that included a 6-nucleotide sample barcode were added by template switching, which took place during cDNA synthesis. TCRdb reprocessed the 5' RACE reads, keeping one entry per CDR3 protein, no DNA. This specimen shows more than 120,000 distinct CDR3 sequences; the ten leading clones hold 2% to 2.5%. Material for sequencing was blood. This chain joins TRBV29-1 and TRBJ2-7; the TCRdb D gene call, TRBD1, has no DNA to confirm it. The sequence came from a human donor with ulcerative colitis or Crohn's disease, or a healthy co-twin of an affected twin (not recorded which). CDR3 loop: CSVGWTGGEEQYF.